These 27 T cell receptor beta chains share one sample of origin, sequenced in a study of T cells in Graves' hyperthyroidism and ophthalmopathy. Researchers took RNA transcripts and amplified the TCR beta CDR3 regions from them. HTBI primers were used for first-round RT-PCR of the TCR CDR3. MiXCR, run by TCRdb on the multiplex PCR reads, gives a single entry per CDR3 protein. This sample has about 180,000 distinct CDR3 sequences, with over 7.5% found just once. Sequenced input: blood. Every receptor here comes from a young woman with Graves' hyperthyroidism that later progressed to Graves' ophthalmopathy.

This clonotype was recorded at least ten times. The rearrangement joins TRBV24-1 to TRBJ2-7; TRBD1 or TRBD2 may be the D gene (5 bases each). Trimming removed 3 bases from V and 3 bases from J, with 11 bases in between. The CDR3 extends over 14 amino acids. Per germline, CDR1 KGHDR and CDR2 SFDVKD. The CDR3 reads CATSDGTVDYEQYF. Here the CDR3 DNA reads TGTGCCACCAGTGATGGGACCGTAGACTACGAGCAGTACTTC.

The table lists this clonotype with many counts. The chain links TRBV24-1 to TRBJ1-5; D remains ambiguous. In germline, CDR1 is KGHDR, CDR2 SFDVKD. V gave up 9 bases and J gave up 2 bases, with 10 bases separating them. The CDR3 is 13 residues long. CDR3 in amino acids: CATQGRGNQPQHF. CDR3 DNA: TGTGCCACCCAAGGACGAGGCAATCAGCCCCAGCATTTT.

This clonotype showed up many times. V gene TRBV29-1 combines with J gene TRBJ1-2, with 12 bases that match TRBD1. The CDR3 extends over 15 amino acids. The ends lost 6 bases at V and 4 bases at J; junction bases unmatched: 9. In germline, CDR1 is SQVTM, CDR2 ANQGSEA. The CDR3 sequence: CSVDGTGGAVYGYTF. The CDR3 bases are TGCAGCGTCGACGGGACAGGGGGCGCGGTCTATGGCTACACCTTC.

This clonotype was detected ten times or more. This chain links TRBV6-1 with TRBJ1-2, with a weak D call TRBD1 (6 bases). This CDR3 has 15 residues. Trimming cost V 5 bases and J 3 bases, with 16 bases left between them. CDR1 is MNHNS, CDR2 SASEGT, per germline. The CDR3 nucleotides are TGTGCCAGCAGTACCGGGACACTAGCTCACTATGGCTACACCTTC. Residues: CASSTGTLAHYGYTF.

The chain uses TRBV5-4 and TRBJ1-2, with 7 bases matching TRBD1. V was pared by 2 bases and J by 4 bases, with 8 bases of the junction left unmatched. Looked up from germline, CDR1 is SGHNT and CDR2 is YYREEE (reference sequence). This CDR3 contains 15 residues. CDR3 in DNA: TGTGCCAGCAGCTTTCAGGGGGAGGTGAGCTATGGCTACACCTTC. Protein sequence: CASSFQGEVSYGYTF.

V and J are TRBV3-1 and TRBJ1-3, with D possibly TRBD1 on 5 matching bases. This CDR3 comprises 18 residues. The V gene's germline CDR1 is LGHDT and CDR2 YNNKEL (reference sequence). Trimming cost V 0 bases and J 0 bases, with 15 bases left between them. CDR3 nucleotides: TGTGCCAGCAGCCAAGATCTAGAGACAGCGAGCTCTGGAAACACCATATATTTT. Its protein is CASSQDLETASSGNTIYF.

Many counts were recorded for this clonotype. The gene calls are TRBV6-1 and TRBJ2-7, with D possibly being TRBD1 (5 bases). Per the germline V gene, CDR1 is MNHNS and CDR2 is SASEGT. The CDR3 extends over 15 amino acids. The germline V and J ends were trimmed by 6 bases and 2 bases, with 17 bases remaining between them. The chain's CDR3 is CASSDPRVSAYEQYF. The CDR3 DNA sequence: TGTGCCAGCAGCGATCCCAGGGTTTCTGCCTACGAGCAGTACTTC.

This clonotype was picked up many times. V usage is TRBV6-5 and J usage is TRBJ2-5, with 9 bases fitting TRBD1. This CDR3 contains 17 residues. Germline CDR1 is MNHEY and CDR2 is SVGAGI. J was trimmed by 5 bases and V by 1 base; bases with no gene match: 11. CDR3 protein: CASSYLTGTGYEETQYF. The CDR3 coding sequence is TGTGCCAGCAGTTACTTAACTGGGACAGGGTACGAGGAGACCCAGTACTTC.

The V call is TRBV29-1, the J call TRBJ2-1; D could derive from TRBD1 or TRBD2 (5 bases each). The CDR3 length is 20 residues. Trimming left V 0 bases short and J 0 bases short, with 24 bases between. The germline V gene has CDR1 SQVTM and CDR2 ANQGSEA. CDR3 residues: CSVEEEPGRTSPSSYNEQFF. The CDR3 nucleotides read TGCAGCGTTGAAGAAGAACCGGGACGAACCAGTCCGAGCTCCTACAATGAGCAGTTCTTC.

This clonotype was counted many times. The chain couples TRBV7-2 to TRBJ2-5; 12 bases match TRBD2. Trimming took 1 base from V and 2 from J; bases not matched to a gene: 5. CDR1 and CDR2 from the germline V gene are SGHTA and FQGNSA. The CDR3 length is 17 residues. DNA for the CDR3: TGTGCCAGCAGCTTAGGTCTAGCGGGGGGGATACAAGAGACCCAGTACTTC. Its protein is CASSLGLAGGIQETQYF.

This clonotype was counted many times. This rearrangement joins TRBV20-1 to TRBJ1-2; TRBD1 matches 7 bases. The CDR3 length is 14 residues. Germline CDR1 is DFQATT and CDR2 is SNEGSKA (reference sequence). Unmatched junction bases numbered 5, after V lost 2 bases and J lost 2 bases. The CDR3 sequence is CSARHSTGNYGYTF. The CDR3 DNA reads TGCAGTGCTAGACACTCGACAGGGAACTATGGCTACACCTTC.

This clonotype was observed at least ten times. V and J are TRBV12-3 or TRBV12-4 and TRBJ1-2; 7 bases fit TRBD1. J was trimmed by 3 bases and V by 6 bases; bases with no gene match: 16. CDR3 size: 17 residues. The CDR3 sequence is CASRSAIKTGTDYGYTF. CDR3 coding DNA: TGTGCCAGCAGATCCGCAATCAAGACAGGGACCGACTATGGCTACACCTTC.

In its sample, this clonotype was seen many times. This chain connects TRBV19 to TRBJ2-1; D is ambiguous. The germline CDR1 and CDR2 sequences are LNHDA and SQIVND (reference sequence). CDR3 length: 16 residues. Trimming pared 1 base from V and 0 bases from J, leaving 10 bases between. The CDR3 DNA follows: TGTGCCAGTAGTATAGGTCCCGGGTCCTCCTACAATGAGCAGTTCTTC. It yields the protein CASSIGPGSSYNEQFF.

This clonotype was seen many times. The genes are TRBV20-1 and TRBJ2-7, with a weak D call TRBD2 (5 bases). Germline-derived CDR1 and CDR2 are DFQATT and SNEGSKA (reference sequence). This CDR3 has 11 residues. The ends were cut back, 2 bases at V and 5 bases at J, with 7 bases in the middle. Here the CDR3 DNA reads TGCAGTGCTAGACCGGGGAACGAGCAGTACTTC. Amino acids: CSARPGNEQYF.

This clonotype showed up many times. V gene TRBV20-1 combines with J gene TRBJ2-7; possibly TRBD1 for D (5 bases). The CDR3 length is 14 residues. CDR1 and CDR2 from the germline V gene are DFQATT and SNEGSKA (reference sequence). V dropped 0 bases and J dropped 5 bases, with 14 bases sitting between them. The CDR3 bases are TGCAGTGCTAGAGATCCGGCAGGGTACGACGAGCAGTACTTC. Its protein is CSARDPAGYDEQYF.

Comment on this clonotype: One base away lies a much larger clone, so this may be a sequencing read error. The chain couples TRBV12-3 or TRBV12-4 to TRBJ1-1; D gene uncertain. The CDR3 covers 14 residues. CDR3: CASSPIAGSTGAFF. The CDR3 coding sequence is TGTGCCAGCAGTCCCATAGCGGGGAGCACTGGAGCTTTCTTT.

This clonotype showed up many times. The chain combines TRBV2 with TRBJ1-6, with D possibly matching TRBD1 (6 bases). The CDR3 sequence is 13 residues long. Germline CDR1 SNHLY, CDR2 FYNNEI. With 6 bases removed from V and 5 bases from J, the gap between germline ends came to 8 bases. The CDR3 protein is CASRDSNNSPLHF. CDR3 coding DNA: TGTGCCAGCAGGGACAGCAATAATTCACCCCTCCACTTT.

This clonotype was observed at least ten times. The CDR3 DNA reads as TGTGCCAGCAGCTCCCAGGGGAACAGTGGCTACACCTTC. It translates to CASSSQGNSGYTF. J is TRBJ1-2 and V is TRBV12-3 or TRBV12-4; D perhaps matches TRBD1 (6 bases). Trimming left V 6 bases short and J 7 bases short, with 15 bases between. This CDR3 has 13 amino acids.

CDR3 amino acids: CATSENGELFF. In nucleotides, the CDR3 is TGTGCCACCAGTGAAAATGGGGAGCTGTTTTTT. The chain links TRBV24-1 to TRBJ2-2, with D unresolved. V shed 4 bases and J shed 8 bases, with 4 bases lying between them. From germline, CDR1 is KGHDR and CDR2 SFDVKD. The CDR3 totals 11 residues.

In this sample, this clonotype turned up many times. The chain uses TRBV19 and TRBJ1-5; D unclear. Between the trimmed V and J ends, which lost 8 bases and 5 bases, there was a span of 10 bases. This CDR3 comprises 12 residues. The germline CDR1 and CDR2 sequences are LNHDA and SQIVND (reference sequence). CDR3 sequence reads: CASAGPYQPQHF. The CDR3 bases are TGTGCCAGTGCCGGTCCTTATCAGCCCCAGCATTTT.

There are a few counts of this clonotype. V and J are TRBV10-2 and TRBJ1-4, with D possibly TRBD1 on 6 matching bases. The CDR3 has 17 residues. The V gene's germline CDR1 is WSHSY and CDR2 SAAADI. V gave up 4 bases and J gave up 6 bases, with 21 bases separating them. The CDR3 region is CASSALLQGRRDEKLFF. The CDR3 coding sequence is TGCGCCAGCAGTGCGCTCCTACAGGGAAGGAGGGATGAAAAACTGTTTTTT.

The V and J genes are TRBV20-1 and TRBJ2-2; no firm D call. The CDR3 length is 12 residues. The germline V gene has CDR1 DFQATT and CDR2 SNEGSKA (reference sequence). Trimming shortened V by 0 bases and J by 6 bases, and 5 bases separated the two germline ends. CDR3 DNA: TGCAGTGCTAGAGATCACGCCGGGGAGCTGTTTTTT. Translation: CSARDHAGELFF.

On this clonotype: The CDR3 does not close with the conserved phenylalanine or tryptophan, likely indicating a read error. The chain has TRBV12-5 and TRBJ2-3; no clear D gene. The ends were cut back, 7 bases at V and 4 bases at J, with 6 bases in the middle. The germline CDR1 and CDR2 sequences are LGHNT and FRNRAP. The CDR3 sequence is 11 residues long. CDR3 amino acids: CASAQADTQYS. In DNA, the CDR3 is TGTGCTAGTGCCCAAGCAGATACGCAGTATTCT.

J is TRBJ1-1 and V is TRBV7-6; 12 nucleotides line up with TRBD1. The ends lost 5 bases at V and 6 bases at J; junction bases unmatched: 13. The CDR3 consists of 17 residues. Germline V gene sequence: CDR1 SGHVS, CDR2 FNYEAQ. The CDR3 DNA is TGTGCCAGCAGCAGGGACAGGGGGCCTCGTTTTGTCTCTGAAGCTTTCTTT. Translated: CASSRDRGPRFVSEAFF.

J is TRBJ1-5 and V is TRBV28; D not certain. Germline lookup yields CDR1 MDHEN and CDR2 SYDVKM. V lost 6 bases and J 4 bases, leaving 16 bases between the germline ends. CDR3 size: 15 residues. The CDR3 loop reads CASRKLAGRNQPQHF. The CDR3 coding sequence is TGTGCCAGCAGAAAGCTAGCGGGGAGAAATCAGCCCCAGCATTTT.

This clonotype has just a few counts. The chain employs TRBV19 and TRBJ2-2, with D hard to call. This CDR3 comprises 14 residues. Per the germline V gene, CDR1 is LNHDA and CDR2 is SQIVND (reference sequence). V was pared by 3 bases and J by 10 bases, with 15 bases between. This CDR3 is CASSIMLSGEELFF. As DNA, the CDR3 is TGTGCCAGTAGTATTATGTTGTCGGGCGAGGAGCTGTTTTTT.

This clonotype has ten or more counts. The V call is TRBV12-3 or TRBV12-4, the J call TRBJ2-7; tentatively, D is TRBD2 (5 bases). Trimming shortened V by 0 bases and J by 2 bases, and 11 bases separated the two germline ends. This CDR3 is 15 amino acids long. The CDR3 nucleotides read TGTGCCAGCAGTTTAGCGCGTCAGACTACCTACGAGCAGTACTTC. Translating it yields CASSLARQTTYEQYF.